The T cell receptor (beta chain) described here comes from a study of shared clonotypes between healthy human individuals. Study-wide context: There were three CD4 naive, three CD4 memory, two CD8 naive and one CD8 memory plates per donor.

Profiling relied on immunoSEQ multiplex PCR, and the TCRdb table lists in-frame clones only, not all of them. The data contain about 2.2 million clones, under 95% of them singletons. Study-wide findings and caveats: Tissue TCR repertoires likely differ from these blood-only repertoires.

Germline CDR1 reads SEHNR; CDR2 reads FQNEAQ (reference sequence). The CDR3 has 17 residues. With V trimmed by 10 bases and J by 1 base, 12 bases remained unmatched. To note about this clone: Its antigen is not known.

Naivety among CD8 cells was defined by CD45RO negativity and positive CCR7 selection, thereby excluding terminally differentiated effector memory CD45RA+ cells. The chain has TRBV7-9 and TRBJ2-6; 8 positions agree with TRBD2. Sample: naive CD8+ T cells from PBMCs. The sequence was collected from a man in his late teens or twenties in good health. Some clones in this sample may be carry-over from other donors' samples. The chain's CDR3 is CATQEVAGSSGANVLTF. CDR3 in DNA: TGTGCCACCCAAGAGGTAGCGGGAAGTTCTGGGGCCAACGTCCTGACTTTC.